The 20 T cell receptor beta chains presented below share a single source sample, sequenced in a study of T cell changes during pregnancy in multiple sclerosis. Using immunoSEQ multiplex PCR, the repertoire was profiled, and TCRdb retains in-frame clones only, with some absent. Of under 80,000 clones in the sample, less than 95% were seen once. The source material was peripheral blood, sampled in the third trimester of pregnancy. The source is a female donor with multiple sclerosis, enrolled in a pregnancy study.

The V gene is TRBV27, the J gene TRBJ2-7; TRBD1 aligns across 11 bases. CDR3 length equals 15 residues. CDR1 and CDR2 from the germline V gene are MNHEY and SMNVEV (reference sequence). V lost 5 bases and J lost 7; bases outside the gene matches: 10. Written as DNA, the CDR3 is TGTGCCAGCAGTCTTCTGGGACAGGGGGGAGTAGAGCAGTACTTC. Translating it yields CASSLLGQGGVEQYF.

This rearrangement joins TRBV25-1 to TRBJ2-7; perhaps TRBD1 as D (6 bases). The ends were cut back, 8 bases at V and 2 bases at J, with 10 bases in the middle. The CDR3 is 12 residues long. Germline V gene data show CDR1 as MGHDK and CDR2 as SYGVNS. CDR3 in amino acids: CASGRDTYEQYF. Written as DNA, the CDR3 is TGTGCCAGCGGCCGGGACACCTACGAGCAGTACTTC.

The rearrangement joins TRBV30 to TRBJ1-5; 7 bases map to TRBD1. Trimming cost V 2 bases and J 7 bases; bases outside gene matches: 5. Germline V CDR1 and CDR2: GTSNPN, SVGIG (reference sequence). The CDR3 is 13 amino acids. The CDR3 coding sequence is TGTGCCTGGAGTCCACAGGGGACCCAGCCCCAGCATTTT. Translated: CAWSPQGTQPQHF.

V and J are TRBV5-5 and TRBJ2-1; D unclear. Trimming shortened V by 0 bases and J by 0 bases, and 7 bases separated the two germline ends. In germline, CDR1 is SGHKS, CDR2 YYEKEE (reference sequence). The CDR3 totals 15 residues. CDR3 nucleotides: TGTGCCAGCAGCTTGGTGACTGGCTCCTACAATGAGCAGTTCTTC. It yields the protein CASSLVTGSYNEQFF.

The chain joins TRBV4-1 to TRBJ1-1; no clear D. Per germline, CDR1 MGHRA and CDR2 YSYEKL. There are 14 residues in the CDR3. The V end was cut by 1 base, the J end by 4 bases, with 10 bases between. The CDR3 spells CASSQGGLSTEAFF. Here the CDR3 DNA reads TGCGCCAGCAGCCAAGGTGGACTGAGCACTGAAGCTTTCTTT.

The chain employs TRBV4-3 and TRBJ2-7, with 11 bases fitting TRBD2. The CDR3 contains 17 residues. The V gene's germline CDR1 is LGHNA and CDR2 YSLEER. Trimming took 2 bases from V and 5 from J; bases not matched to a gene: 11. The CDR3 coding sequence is TGCGCCAGCAGCCAACAATCCTCGACTAGCGGGGTGGACGAGCAGTACTTC. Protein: CASSQQSSTSGVDEQYF.

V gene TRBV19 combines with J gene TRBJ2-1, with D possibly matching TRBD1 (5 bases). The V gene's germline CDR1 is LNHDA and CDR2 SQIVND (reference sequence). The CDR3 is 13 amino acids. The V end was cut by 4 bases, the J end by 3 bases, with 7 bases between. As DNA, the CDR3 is TGTGCCAGTAGTACAGGGTTCTACAATGAGCAGTTCTTC. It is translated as CASSTGFYNEQFF.

The DNA for the CDR3 is TGTGCCTGGGGACCGGGACTAGCGGTTGAGCAGTTCTTC. Its protein product is CAWGPGLAVEQFF. This sequence joins TRBV30 and TRBJ2-1, with 11 bases that match TRBD2. The CDR3 length is 13 residues. With V trimmed by 5 bases and J by 9 bases, 6 bases remained unmatched. Germline CDR1 reads GTSNPN; CDR2 reads SVGIG (reference sequence).

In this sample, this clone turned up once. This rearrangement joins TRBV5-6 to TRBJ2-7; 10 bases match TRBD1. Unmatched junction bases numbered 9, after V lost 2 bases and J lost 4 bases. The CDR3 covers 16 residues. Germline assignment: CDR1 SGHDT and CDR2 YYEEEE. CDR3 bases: TGTGCCAGCAGCTTAGGGACAGGGGCCCAAATTTACGAGCAGTACTTC. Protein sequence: CASSLGTGAQIYEQYF. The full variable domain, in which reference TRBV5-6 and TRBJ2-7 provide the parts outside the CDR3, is DAGVTQSPTHLIKTRGQQVTLRCSPKSGHDTVSWYQQALGQGPQFIFQYYEEEERQRGNFPDRFSGHQFPNYSSELNVNALLLGDSALYLCASSLGTGAQIYEQYFGPGTRLTVT.

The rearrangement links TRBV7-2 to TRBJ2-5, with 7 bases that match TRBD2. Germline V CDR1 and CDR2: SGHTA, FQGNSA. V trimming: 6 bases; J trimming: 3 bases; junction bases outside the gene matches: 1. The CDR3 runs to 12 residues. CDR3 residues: CASRGGKETQYF. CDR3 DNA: TGTGCCAGCAGGGGGGGGAAAGAGACCCAGTACTTC.

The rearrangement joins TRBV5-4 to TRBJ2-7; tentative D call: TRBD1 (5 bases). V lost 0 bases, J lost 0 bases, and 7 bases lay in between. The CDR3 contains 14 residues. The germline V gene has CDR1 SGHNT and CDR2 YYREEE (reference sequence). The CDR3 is CASSLGQGSYEQYF. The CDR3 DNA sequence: TGTGCCAGCAGCTTGGGGCAGGGCTCCTACGAGCAGTACTTC.

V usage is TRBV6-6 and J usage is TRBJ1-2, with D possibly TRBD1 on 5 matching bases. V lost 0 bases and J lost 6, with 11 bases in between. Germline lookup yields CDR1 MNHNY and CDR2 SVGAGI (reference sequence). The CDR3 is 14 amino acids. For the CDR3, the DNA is TGTGCCAGCAGTTACTCGGGGCAGGGTAATGGCTACACCTTC. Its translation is CASSYSGQGNGYTF.

Written as DNA, the CDR3 is TGTGCCAGCAATCGGGGTAATGAAAAACTGTTTTTT. It encodes CASNRGNEKLFF. The chain recombines TRBV2 with TRBJ1-4, with unresolved D. CDR1 is SNHLY and CDR2 is FYNNEI in the germline V gene. Trimming took off 7 bases at V and 4 bases at J, with 7 bases between the two ends. The CDR3 contains 12 residues.

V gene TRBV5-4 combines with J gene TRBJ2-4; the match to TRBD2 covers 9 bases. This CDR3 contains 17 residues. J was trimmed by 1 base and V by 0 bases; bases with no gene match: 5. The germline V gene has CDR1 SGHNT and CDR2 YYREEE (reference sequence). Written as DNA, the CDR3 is TGTGCCAGCAGCTTGGAAGGCGGGGGGGCGGCCAAAAACATTCAGTACTTC. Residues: CASSLEGGGAAKNIQYF.

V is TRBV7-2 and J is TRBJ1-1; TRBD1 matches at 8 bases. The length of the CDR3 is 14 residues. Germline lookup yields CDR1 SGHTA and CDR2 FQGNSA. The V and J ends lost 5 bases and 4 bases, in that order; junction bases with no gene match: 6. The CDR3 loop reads CASSRRQGSTEAFF. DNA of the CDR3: TGTGCCAGCAGCCGGAGACAGGGGAGCACTGAAGCTTTCTTT.

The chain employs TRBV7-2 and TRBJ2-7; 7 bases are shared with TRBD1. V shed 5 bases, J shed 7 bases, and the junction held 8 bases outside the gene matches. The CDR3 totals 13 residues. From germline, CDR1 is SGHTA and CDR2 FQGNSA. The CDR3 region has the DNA TGTGCCAGCAGCCGCGACAGGGCAGGAGAGCAGTACTTC. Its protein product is CASSRDRAGEQYF.

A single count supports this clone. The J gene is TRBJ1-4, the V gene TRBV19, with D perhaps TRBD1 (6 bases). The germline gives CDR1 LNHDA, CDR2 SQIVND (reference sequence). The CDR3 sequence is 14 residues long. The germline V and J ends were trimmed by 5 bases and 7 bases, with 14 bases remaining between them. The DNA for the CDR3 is TGTGCCAGTAGTGCACAGGGAACAAGTGAAAAACTGTTTTTT. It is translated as CASSAQGTSEKLFF. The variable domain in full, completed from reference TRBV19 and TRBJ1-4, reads DGGITQSPKYLFRKEGQNVTLSCEQNLNHDAMYWYRQDPGQGLRLIYYSQIVNDFQKGDIAEGYSVSREKKESFPLTVTSAQKNPTAFYLCASSAQGTSEKLFFGSGTQLSVL.

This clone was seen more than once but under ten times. The chain's CDR3 is CASRPTGGQPQHF. CDR3 coding DNA: TGTGCCAGCAGACCAACAGGGGGTCAGCCCCAGCATTTT. This chain uses TRBV6-5 with TRBJ1-5, with TRBD1 identical over 8 bases. V shed 6 bases and J 6 bases; nucleotides not matched to a gene: 4. This CDR3 is 13 amino acids long. The germline V gene encodes CDR1 MNHEY and CDR2 SVGAGI.

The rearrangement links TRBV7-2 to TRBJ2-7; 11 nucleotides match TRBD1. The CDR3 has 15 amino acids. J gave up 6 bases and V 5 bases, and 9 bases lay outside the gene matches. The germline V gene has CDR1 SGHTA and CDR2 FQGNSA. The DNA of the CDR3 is TGTGCCAGCAGCCCAGATCGGGGACAGGGGGGCGAGCAGTACTTC. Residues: CASSPDRGQGGEQYF. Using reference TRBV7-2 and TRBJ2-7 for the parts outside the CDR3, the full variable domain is GAGVSQSPSNKVTEKGKDVELRCDPISGHTALYWYRQSLGQGLEFLIYFQGNSAPDKSGLPSDRFSAERTGGSVSTLTIQRTQQEDSAVYLCASSPDRGQGGEQYFGPGTRLTVT.

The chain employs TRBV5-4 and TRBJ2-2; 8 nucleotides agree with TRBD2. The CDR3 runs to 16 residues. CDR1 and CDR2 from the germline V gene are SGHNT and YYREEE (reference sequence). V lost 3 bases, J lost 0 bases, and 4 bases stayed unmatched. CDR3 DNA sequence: TGTGCCAGCAGCTCGGGAGGGACACCGAACACCGGGGAGCTGTTTTTT. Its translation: CASSSGGTPNTGELFF.